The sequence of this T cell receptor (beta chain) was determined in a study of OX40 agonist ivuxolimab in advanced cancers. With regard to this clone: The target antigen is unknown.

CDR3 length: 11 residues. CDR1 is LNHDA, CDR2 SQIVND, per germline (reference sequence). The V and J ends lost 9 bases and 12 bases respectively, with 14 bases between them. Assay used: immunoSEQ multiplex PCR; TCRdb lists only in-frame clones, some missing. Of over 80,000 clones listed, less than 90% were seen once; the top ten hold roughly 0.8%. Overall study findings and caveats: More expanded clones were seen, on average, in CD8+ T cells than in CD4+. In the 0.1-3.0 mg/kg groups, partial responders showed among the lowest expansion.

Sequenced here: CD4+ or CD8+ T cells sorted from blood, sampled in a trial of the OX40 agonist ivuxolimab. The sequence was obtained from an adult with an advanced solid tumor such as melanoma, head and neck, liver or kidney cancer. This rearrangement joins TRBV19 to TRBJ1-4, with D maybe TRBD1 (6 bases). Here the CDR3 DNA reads TGTGCCAGCCTTCAGGGGACTGAACTGTTTTTT. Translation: CASLQGTELFF.